A selection of T cell receptor beta chains follows, all from one sample in a study of blood T cell repertoires in COVID-19. This table comes from immunoSEQ multiplex PCR, and its TCRdb copy is limited to in-frame clones, with some not included. The sample lists fewer than 300,000 clones; around 84% were seen once. Sequenced input: PBMCs or T cells enriched from blood (not recorded which). The source of these receptors is a man aged 40-50 years who had been exposed to COVID-19. The CDR3 runs from the conserved cysteine through the conserved F or W. A D gene is named only where the DNA matches it firmly. Rows may omit the clone size; those that give it use once, few, many or a size class.

size	V	D	J	DNA	CDR3
-	TRBV7-9	-	TRBJ2-7	TGTGCCAGCAGCGCCTCCGGGAGACCTACGTCCTACGAGCAGTACTTC	CASSASGRPTSYEQYF
-	TRBV25-1	-	TRBJ1-5	TGTGCCAGCAGTGACTCGGGTTCCAATCAGCCCCAGCATTTT	CASSDSGSNQPQHF
-	TRBV18	-	TRBJ1-1	TGTGCCAGCTCACCAATTAGGTGGGCCGAAGCTTTCTTT	CASSPIRWAEAFF
few	TRBV30	-	TRBJ1-4	TGTGCCTGGAGTGACAGGGTGGGCGAAAAACTGTTTTTT	CAWSDRVGEKLFF
-	TRBV7-8	-	TRBJ2-2	TGTGCCAGCAGCCGTAATGCCGGGGAGCTGTTTTTT	CASSRNAGELFF
-	TRBV5-6	TRBD2	TRBJ2-1	TGTGCCAGCAGCTTGGGACTAGCGGGTAGGAGCTCCTACAATGAGCAGTTCTTC	CASSLGLAGRSSYNEQFF
-	TRBV7-6	TRBD1	TRBJ2-7	TGTGCCAGCAGCGGCGGACAGGGGGCCTACGAGCAGTACTTC	CASSGGQGAYEQYF
-	TRBV10-3	-	TRBJ2-3	TGTGCCATCAGTGAAGGGATCTCGACAGGTACGCAGTATTTT	CAISEGISTGTQYF
-	TRBV7-9	-	TRBJ1-1	TGTGCCAGTAAGACGGGACTCGTGAACACTGAAGCTTTCTTT	CASKTGLVNTEAFF
-	TRBV6-5	TRBD2	TRBJ2-3	TGTGCCAGCAGCCTCGCGGGGGGCCGCATCGGCGCGCAGTATTTT	CASSLAGGRIGAQYF
many	TRBV10-1	TRBD1	TRBJ1-5	TGCGCCAGCAGTGGACAGGGTCAGCCCCAGCATTTT	CASSGQGQPQHF
-	TRBV12-3/TRBV12-4	-	TRBJ2-2	TGTGCCACCCATTCCCGGGTCGGGGAGCTGTTTTTT	CATHSRVGELFF
-	TRBV9	TRBD1	TRBJ1-5	TGTGCCAGCAGCGTAGAGGGACAGGTGTTTCAGCCCCAGCATTTT	CASSVEGQVFQPQHF
-	TRBV5-1	TRBD1	TRBJ2-7	TGCGCCAGCAGCTTGGGGGACAGCAGCTCCTACGAGCAGTACTTC	CASSLGDSSSYEQYF
-	TRBV27	TRBD1	TRBJ2-1	TGTGCCAGCAGTTTACAACCTACAGGGGGGACCTACAATGAGCAGTTCTTC	CASSLQPTGGTYNEQFF
-	TRBV2	-	TRBJ2-2	TGTGCCAGCATTAGAGCCCAGAACACCGGGGAGCTGTTTTTT	CASIRAQNTGELFF
-	TRBV7-6	-	TRBJ1-5	TGTGCCAGCAGCTTAGGGTTTAGCGATTGGGAACCCCAGCATTTT	CASSLGFSDWEPQHF
-	TRBV6-1	-	TRBJ1-1	TGTGCCAGCAGTGTTTTATGGGGGGGCAGGAGCGGCACTGAAGCTTTCTTT	CASSVLWGGRSGTEAFF
-	TRBV29-1	-	TRBJ1-1	TGCAGCGCAAAAGCTGCGGGTGAAGCTTTCTTT	CSAKAAGEAFF
-	TRBV5-1	-	TRBJ2-1	TGCGCCAGCAGCTTGGGACAGGAGACCAATGAGCAGTTCTTC	CASSLGQETNEQFF
-	TRBV6-1	TRBD1	TRBJ1-2	TGTGCCAGCAGGACCGGGACAGCCTATGGCTACACCTTC	CASRTGTAYGYTF
-	TRBV30	TRBD1	TRBJ1-2	TGTGCTCGGGCAGGGGGCTGGGGCTACACCTTC	CARAGGWGYTF
-	TRBV5-4	TRBD1	TRBJ1-2	TGTGCCAGCAGCAACCGCAACAGGGGGCTGGGGGGCTACACCTTC	CASSNRNRGLGGYTF
-	TRBV24-1	TRBD2	TRBJ2-3	TGTGCCACCAGGAACCGGGGATCTAGCGGGAGTAGCACAGATACGCAGTATTTT	CATRNRGSSGSSTDTQYF
-	TRBV4-2	TRBD1	TRBJ1-4	TGTGCCAGCAGCCAAGATTACGGGACAGGTTTAGCAACTAATGAAAAACTGTTTTTT	CASSQDYGTGLATNEKLFF
-	TRBV2	-	TRBJ2-7	TGTGCCAGCAGTGTCCCAGGGGCGTCCTACGAGCAGTACTTC	CASSVPGASYEQYF
-	TRBV10-3	-	TRBJ2-7	TGTGCCATCAGTGACGGCTACGAGCAGTACTTC	CAISDGYEQYF
-	TRBV11-2	-	TRBJ1-1	TGTGCCAGCAGCTTAGGGGTGACAGGGAACACTGAAGCTTTCTTT	CASSLGVTGNTEAFF
-	TRBV7-6	-	TRBJ2-5	TGTGCCAGCAGCCCTACTGTCGCGGTAGAGACCCAGTACTTC	CASSPTVAVETQYF
-	TRBV14	-	TRBJ1-5	TGTGCCAGCAGCCAAGCCGACAGGTATGGCAATCAGCCCCAGCATTTT	CASSQADRYGNQPQHF
-	TRBV10-3	TRBD1	TRBJ1-2	TGTGCCATCAGTGAGGACAGGGGCTATGGCTACACCTTC	CAISEDRGYGYTF
-	TRBV28	-	TRBJ1-4	TGTGCCAGCAGCACAGGGTCCGCAACTAATGAAAAACTGTTTTTT	CASSTGSATNEKLFF
-	TRBV5-6	-	TRBJ1-1	TGTGCCAGCAGCTTGGTCGCCGGGGAGTTAACTGAAGCTTTCTTT	CASSLVAGELTEAFF
-	TRBV19	TRBD2	TRBJ2-1	TGTGCCAGTAGTCCAGGGACTAGCGGGCCATACAATGAGCAGTTCTTC	CASSPGTSGPYNEQFF
few	TRBV20-1	-	TRBJ1-4	TGCAGTGCTAGTGGCGGATGGGATGAAAAACTGTTTTTT	CSASGGWDEKLFF
-	TRBV11-2	TRBD1	TRBJ2-7	TGTGCCAGCAGCCCCTGGGGGTTGAGGGGGCGCGACGAGCAGTACTTC	CASSPWGLRGRDEQYF
-	TRBV19	-	TRBJ2-1	TGTGCCAGTAGTATAGCCAGGGGGGCTTACAATGAGCAGTTCTTC	CASSIARGAYNEQFF
few	TRBV21-1	-	TRBJ1-4	TGTGCCAGCAGCAAGCAGGGGGTTAGGGCTAATGAAAAACTGTTTTTT	CASSKQGVRANEKLFF
-	TRBV29-1	TRBD1	TRBJ2-1	TGCAGCGTTGCGGGACAGGGAAATGAGCAGTTCTTC	CSVAGQGNEQFF
once	TRBV9	TRBD2	TRBJ2-5	TGTGCCAGCAGCGCTGGGACTAGCGGGGGGTACCAAGAGACCCAGTACTTC	CASSAGTSGGYQETQYF
-	TRBV10-3	-	TRBJ1-2	TGTGCCATCAGAAACGGTGGTAACTATGGCTACACCTTC	CAIRNGGNYGYTF
-	TRBV25-1	-	TRBJ1-2	TGTGCCAGCAGTGTCTCTAACTATGGCTACACCTTC	CASSVSNYGYTF
once	TRBV5-1	TRBD1	TRBJ2-7	TGCGCCAGCAGCGGGAGGTTAGACAGGGGGTTGAACGAGCAGTACTTC	CASSGRLDRGLNEQYF
-	TRBV3-1/TRBV3-2	TRBD1	TRBJ2-2	TGTGCCAGCAGCCGGGGACAGTGGAACACCGGGGAGCTGTTTTTT	CASSRGQWNTGELFF
many	TRBV24-1	-	TRBJ1-2	TGTGCCACCAGTGATTTGCCCGGTGGCTACACCTTC	CATSDLPGGYTF
-	TRBV12-3/TRBV12-4	TRBD1	TRBJ1-4	TGTGCCAGCAGTTTCGGACAGGGACAAAAACTGTTTTTT	CASSFGQGQKLFF
-	TRBV7-9	-	TRBJ2-7	TGTGCCAGCAGCCTACCCGGACTATACGACGAGCAGTACTTC	CASSLPGLYDEQYF
-	TRBV5-4	-	TRBJ2-3	TGTGCCAGCAGCCGAGAGCGGGTTAGCACAGATACGCAGTATTTT	CASSRERVSTDTQYF
once	TRBV15	-	TRBJ2-5	TGTGCCACCAGCCCTCCACAGGGACCCCAAGAGACCCAGTACTTC	CATSPPQGPQETQYF
-	TRBV27	TRBD1	TRBJ1-4	TGTGCCAGCAGTTTGACGGGACAGGCTAATGAAAAACTGTTTTTT	CASSLTGQANEKLFF